A single sample is the source of the 14 T cell receptor beta chains below, sequenced in a study of vaccination and CD4 T cells after COVID-19. Antigens for these TCRs are unknown. The Oncomine TCR Beta short-read assay sequenced DNA from cultured CD4+ T cells. TCRdb analysed the PCR reads with MiXCR anew, one entry per CDR3 protein. The sample records about 21,000 distinct CDR3 sequences, roughly half being singletons. Treatment noted: approximately 11-day PBMC culture with coronavirus spike peptide pools or control peptides (ViraFEST assay). This specimen was CD4+ T cells from blood, cultured in vitro, taken before SARS-CoV-2 vaccination. These receptors all stem from a human donor who had recovered from COVID-19.

The V and J genes are TRBV25-1 and TRBJ1-1, with a tentative D call TRBD1 (5 bases). CDR1 and CDR2 (germline): MGHDK, SYGVNS. CDR3 length equals 14 residues. V was cut by 3 bases and J by 0 bases, with 8 bases left in between. The DNA for the CDR3 is TGTGCCAGCAGTGAGGGGGGGATGAACACTGAAGCTTTCTTT. Protein: CASSEGGMNTEAFF.

The chain uses TRBV7-2 and TRBJ2-6; possibly TRBD1 for D (5 bases). Germline V gene sequence: CDR1 SGHTA, CDR2 FQGNSA. The CDR3 is made up of 17 amino acids. V lost 5 bases and J lost 1, with 15 bases in between. The CDR3 sequence: CASSPNQGISGANVLTF. The CDR3 DNA reads TGTGCCAGCAGCCCTAACCAGGGAATATCTGGGGCCAACGTCCTGACTTTC.

The V call is TRBV7-2, the J call TRBJ2-5, with D perhaps being TRBD1 or TRBD2 (5 bases each). Trimming removed 2 bases at V and 3 bases at J, with 13 bases between. There are 15 residues in the CDR3. Per the germline V gene, CDR1 is SGHTA and CDR2 is FQGNSA. This chain's CDR3 is CASSLLGAREETQYF. DNA of the CDR3: TGTGCCAGCAGCTTACTCGGGGCGCGAGAAGAGACCCAGTACTTC.

The chain combines TRBV6-1 with TRBJ2-7; 12 nucleotides align to TRBD1. The length of the CDR3 is 17 residues. V shed 7 bases and J 4 bases; nucleotides not matched to a gene: 14. CDR1 and CDR2 from the germline V gene are MNHNS and SASEGT. The CDR3 reads CASTGTGGTTQRYEQYF. Written as DNA, the CDR3 is TGTGCCAGCACAGGGACAGGGGGCACAACCCAACGATACGAGCAGTACTTC.

The chain is built from TRBV6-1 and TRBJ2-1, with a tentative D call TRBD2 (6 bases). CDR1 is MNHNS, CDR2 SASEGT, per germline. This CDR3 contains 15 residues. V was clipped by 4 bases and J by 9 bases, with 19 bases between them. The CDR3 DNA sequence: TGTGCCAGCAGTGCTCTAGCGAGCCCGTCCGGTGAGCAGTTCTTC. Amino acids: CASSALASPSGEQFF.

The V and J genes are TRBV30 and TRBJ2-2; D gene unclear. Germline V gene sequence: CDR1 GTSNPN, CDR2 SVGIG (reference sequence). The CDR3 totals 11 residues. V shed 4 bases and J shed 4 bases, with 4 bases lying between them. Here the CDR3 DNA reads TGTGCCTGGAAAGCCACCGGGGAGCTGTTTTTT. Translated: CAWKATGELFF.

The V and J genes are TRBV20-1 and TRBJ2-7, with TRBD1 matching 8 bases. Germline loops: CDR1 DFQATT, CDR2 SNEGSKA (reference sequence). After removal of 5 bases from V and 4 bases from J, the junction contained 10 bases not matched to a gene. The CDR3 consists of 14 residues. CDR3 protein: CSAFDRGYGYEQYF. CDR3 nucleotides: TGCAGTGCTTTTGACAGGGGTTACGGGTACGAGCAGTACTTC.

This clonotype occurred a few times. This CDR3 reads CSASSARSSYEQYF. Here the CDR3 DNA reads TGCAGTGCTAGCTCGGCCAGGAGCTCCTACGAGCAGTACTTC. The V call is TRBV20-1, the J call TRBJ2-7; D unclear. Germline lookup yields CDR1 DFQATT and CDR2 SNEGSKA (reference sequence). Trimming removed 3 bases at V and 0 bases at J, with 12 bases between. The CDR3 sequence is 14 residues long.

The rearrangement uses TRBV5-4 and TRBJ1-2; 8 bases line up with TRBD1. The CDR3 spans 13 residues. Germline trimming cut 3 bases from V and 8 bases from J; bases unmatched to any gene: 6. From germline, CDR1 is SGHNT and CDR2 YYREEE (reference sequence). CDR3 sequence: CASSYTGGFGYTF. The CDR3 bases are TGTGCCAGCAGCTACACAGGGGGGTTCGGCTACACCTTC.

CDR3 loop: CSARATGQQPQHF. CDR3 DNA: TGCAGTGCTAGAGCTACGGGACAACAGCCCCAGCATTTT. This chain connects TRBV20-1 to TRBJ1-5; possible D gene TRBD1, 6 bases. Trimming pared 1 base from V and 7 bases from J, leaving 11 bases between. The CDR3 loop spans 13 amino acids. CDR1 is DFQATT and CDR2 is SNEGSKA in the germline V gene (reference sequence).

This chain connects TRBV11-3 to TRBJ2-3; D might be TRBD1 (5 bases). Per germline, CDR1 SGHNT and CDR2 YENEEA. V was shortened by 5 bases and J by 0 bases, with 9 bases between the two germline ends. The CDR3 is 14 residues long. CDR3 sequence reads: CASSQGASTDTQYF. For the CDR3, the DNA is TGTGCCAGCAGCCAAGGGGCTAGCACAGATACGCAGTATTTT.

The chain links TRBV20-1 to TRBJ2-7; possibly TRBD2 for D (5 bases). V lost 1 base, J lost 5 bases, and 18 bases lay in between. The CDR3 length is 15 residues. The germline CDR1 and CDR2 sequences are DFQATT and SNEGSKA (reference sequence). CDR3 in amino acids: CSARGSAVRDHEQYF. The CDR3 region has the DNA TGCAGTGCTAGAGGATCCGCCGTCCGGGATCACGAGCAGTACTTC.

The chain employs TRBV11-3 and TRBJ1-1; 7 bases are shared with TRBD1. This CDR3 is 16 amino acids long. The V segment lost 5 bases and the J segment 3 bases; nucleotides outside the gene matches: 12. Per germline, CDR1 SGHNT and CDR2 YENEEA. The CDR3 loop reads CASSLKTGSLDTEAFF. Here the CDR3 DNA reads TGTGCCAGCAGCCTCAAGACAGGGTCGTTGGACACTGAAGCTTTCTTT.

The chain couples TRBV7-2 to TRBJ1-2; the match to TRBD1 covers 7 bases. V was pared by 0 bases and J by 4 bases, with 2 bases of the junction left unmatched. The CDR3 totals 14 residues. CDR1 is SGHTA and CDR2 is FQGNSA in the germline V gene. The CDR3 DNA reads TGTGCCAGCAGCTTAGCGAACAGGGGCTATGGCTACACCTTC. Encoded protein: CASSLANRGYGYTF.